A selection of T cell receptor beta chains follows, all from one sample in a study of shared clonotypes between healthy human individuals. The data were produced by immunoSEQ multiplex PCR, yet TCRdb's version contains in-frame clones alone and is incomplete. The table includes roughly 1,100,000 clones, about 76% detected once. The material sequenced was memory CD4+ T cells sorted from blood. Every receptor here comes from a man between 18 and 29 years old in good health. Both conserved end residues are part of each CDR3.

j_gene	v_gene	CDR3aa
TRBJ1-5	TRBV28	CASTGQGGDQPQHF
TRBJ2-1	TRBV5-1	CASLAGVGNEQFF
TRBJ2-5	TRBV6-6	CASSSTLGTQYF
TRBJ2-2	TRBV5-1	CASSPWGGSGTGELFF
TRBJ2-7	TRBV29-1	CSVEAVDRDEQYF
TRBJ2-5	TRBV28	CASSLPGTSQETQYF
.	TRBV6-5	CASSTSYEQYF
TRBJ2-4	TRBV30	CAWSSGLAGGVAKNIQYF
TRBJ2-1	TRBV28	CASSLYGSGSGNEQFF
TRBJ2-4	TRBV2	CASSTRASGKGIQYF
TRBJ1-6	TRBV7-9	CASSSNQRNSPLHF
TRBJ1-2	TRBV2	CASSSGYGYTF
TRBJ2-2	TRBV7-2	CASSSGQGGTGELFF
TRBJ2-7	TRBV5-5	CASSPRDRAYEQYF
.	TRBV30	CAWSPGGSSYEQYF
TRBJ1-6	TRBV18	CASSPLVGQGHNSPLHF
TRBJ2-7	TRBV6-5	CASTNGNFYEQYF
TRBJ1-2	TRBV5-4	CASSLDRNYGYTF
TRBJ2-7	TRBV18	CASSPRQDFSYEQYF
TRBJ1-2	TRBV10-3	CAISEEGGASYGYTF
TRBJ2-1	TRBV5-1	CASSSGDREQFF
TRBJ2-2	TRBV5-1	CASSRVSGTGVTGELFF
TRBJ2-2	TRBV11-2	CASSNRTGAGELFF
TRBJ1-6	TRBV6-6	CASSSENRALNSPLHF
TRBJ1-2	TRBV11-2	CASSTQGRTSYTF
TRBJ1-4	TRBV6-6	CASKQGTVPNEKLFF
TRBJ2-2	TRBV6-5	CASAPAGVTSGELFF
TRBJ1-2	TRBV29-1	CSVEGGRRGYTF
TRBJ2-3	TRBV5-1	CASSVARASGSDTQYF
TRBJ2-3	TRBV2	CASSPGGTDTQYF
TRBJ2-4	TRBV20-1	CSALQNIQYF
TRBJ1-5	TRBV11-2	CASSLDRGGNQPQHF
TRBJ2-5	TRBV30	CAWSVLGETQYF
TRBJ2-2	TRBV6-5	CASRRLARDTGELFF
TRBJ2-7	TRBV23-1	CASSQDRGPVEQYF
TRBJ2-7	TRBV6-5	CASSYSTRLQGGEQYF
TRBJ2-2	TRBV19	CASSLKGQGVITNTGELFF
TRBJ1-1	TRBV4-2	CASSRHRAANTEAFF
TRBJ1-6	TRBV30	CAWSNPASTYNSPLHF
TRBJ1-2	TRBV5-6	CASSPGQNYGYTF
TRBJ2-7	TRBV13	CASSLGEGNIVGQYF